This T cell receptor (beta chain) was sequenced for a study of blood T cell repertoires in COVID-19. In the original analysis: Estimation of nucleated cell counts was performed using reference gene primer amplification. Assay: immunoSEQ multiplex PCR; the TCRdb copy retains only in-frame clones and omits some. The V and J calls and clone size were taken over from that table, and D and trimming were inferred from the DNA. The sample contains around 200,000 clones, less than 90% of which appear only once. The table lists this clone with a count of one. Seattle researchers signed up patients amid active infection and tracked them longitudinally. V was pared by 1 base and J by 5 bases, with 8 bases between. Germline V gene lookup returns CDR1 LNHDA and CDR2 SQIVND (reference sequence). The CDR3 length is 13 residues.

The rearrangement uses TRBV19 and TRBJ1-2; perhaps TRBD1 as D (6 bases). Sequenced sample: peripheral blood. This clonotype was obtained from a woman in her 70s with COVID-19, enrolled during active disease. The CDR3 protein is CASSIAQGYGYTF. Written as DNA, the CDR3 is TGTGCCAGTAGTATAGCGCAGGGGTATGGCTACACCTTC.